The 17 T cell receptor beta chains given below trace back to one sample, sequenced in a study of PD-L1 blockade in urothelial cancer. Repertoires were generated with immunoSEQ multiplex PCR, while TCRdb's copy carries only in-frame clones and drops some. The sample has tens of thousands of clones; 82% are singletons. Time point noted: pretreatment peripheral blood. The sample in question was PBMCs, obtained around atezolizumab (anti-PD-L1) treatment. The receptor set was obtained from a man in his 60s with urothelial cancer.

The V gene is TRBV14, the J gene TRBJ2-7; D is possibly TRBD2 (5 bases). CDR1 and CDR2 (germline): SGHDN, FVKESK. V shed 0 bases and J shed 3 bases, with 12 bases lying between them. CDR3 length equals 15 residues. This CDR3 is CASSQDGTRRYEQYF. The CDR3 DNA follows: TGTGCCAGCAGCCAAGATGGTACTAGGCGCTACGAGCAGTACTTC.

This chain uses TRBV4-1 with TRBJ1-1; TRBD1 is a possible D gene (6 bases). Trimming took off 3 bases at V and 1 base at J, with 12 bases between the two ends. The CDR3 sequence is 15 residues long. The germline V gene has CDR1 MGHRA and CDR2 YSYEKL. CDR3 amino acids: CASSQAGVGNTEAFF. The CDR3 nucleotides are TGCGCCAGCAGCCAGGCAGGGGTGGGGAACACTGAAGCTTTCTTT.

Only one count was recorded for this clone. This chain uses TRBV6-6 with TRBJ1-3; 7 bases match TRBD1. Germline-derived CDR1 and CDR2 are MNHNY and SVGAGI (reference sequence). This CDR3 spans 16 amino acids. J gave up 0 bases and V 2 bases, and 4 bases lay outside the gene matches. CDR3 loop: CASSYPGQASGNTIYF. CDR3 bases: TGTGCCAGCAGTTACCCTGGACAGGCCTCTGGAAACACCATATATTTT.

The rearrangement joins TRBV5-4 to TRBJ2-5, with D unresolved. Trimming took off 5 bases at V and 6 bases at J, with 11 bases between the two ends. Germline CDR1 reads SGHNT; CDR2 reads YYREEE (reference sequence). The CDR3 sequence is 12 residues long. The CDR3 bases are TGTGCCAGCAGGGATGAGGAGCAGACCCAGTACTTC. As protein: CASRDEEQTQYF.

The V and J genes are TRBV5-1 and TRBJ1-2; D gene ambiguous. This CDR3 region has 18 residues. Per germline, CDR1 SGHRS and CDR2 YFSETQ. V gave up 6 bases and J gave up 0 bases, with 24 bases separating them. CDR3 loop: CASKLGILAVTANYGYTF. The CDR3 bases are TGCGCCAGCAAGCTTGGTATCTTGGCGGTAACCGCTAACTATGGCTACACCTTC. Drawing the rest from reference TRBV5-1 and TRBJ1-2, the complete variable domain is KAGVTQTPRYLIKTRGQQVTLSCSPISGHRSVSWYQQTPGQGLQFLFEYFSETQRNKGNFPGRFSGRQFSNSRSEMNVSTLELGDSALYLCASKLGILAVTANYGYTFGSGTRLTVV.

The rearrangement uses TRBV12-2 and TRBJ2-1; TRBD2, as called in the table, went unchecked against the DNA. TRBV12-2 is termed a pseudogene. The CDR3 spans 11 residues. CDR3 region: CASGGGNEQFF. The CDR3 DNA follows: TGTGCAAGTGGCGGGGGAAATGAGCAGTTCTTC.

There are a few counts of this clone. The chain carries TRBV29-1 and TRBJ1-5, with 7 nucleotides matching TRBD1. V lost 4 bases, J lost 6 bases, and 6 bases stayed unmatched. Germline CDR1 reads SQVTM; CDR2 reads ANQGSEA. This CDR3 region has 13 residues. The CDR3 region has the DNA TGCAGCGTTGTTGGGGACAGCGGTCAGCCCCAGCATTTT. Translation: CSVVGDSGQPQHF.

This rearrangement joins TRBV28 to TRBJ2-7; 7 bases agree with TRBD1. The CDR3 contains 15 residues. Germline V lookup: CDR1 MDHEN, CDR2 SYDVKM. With 3 bases clipped from V and 2 bases from J, the junction kept 7 bases outside the gene matches. In DNA form, the CDR3 reads TGTGCCAGCAGTTTGGCCCGGACAGGTACCTACGAGCAGTACTTC. It translates to CASSLARTGTYEQYF.

The chain carries TRBV7-9 and TRBJ1-4, with TRBD1 as a possible D gene (5 bases). Germline CDR1 and CDR2: SEHNR and FQNEAQ (reference sequence). This CDR3 region has 15 residues. V shed 1 base and J shed 0 bases, with 6 bases lying between them. CDR3 in DNA: TGTGCCAGCAGCTTAGGACAGTCAACTAATGAAAAACTGTTTTTT. This sequence encodes CASSLGQSTNEKLFF.

This CDR3 is CASSEVGWSVTEAFF. CDR3 nucleotide sequence: TGTGCCAGCAGTGAAGTCGGGTGGTCGGTGACTGAAGCTTTCTTT. This chain links TRBV6-1 with TRBJ1-1; D remains ambiguous. This CDR3 is built from 15 residues. The V gene lost 1 base and the J gene lost 5 bases, with 14 bases spanning the gap. Per germline, CDR1 MNHNS and CDR2 SASEGT.

The chain employs TRBV6-5 and TRBJ1-1, with TRBD1 as a possible D gene (6 bases). This CDR3 spans 14 amino acids. Looked up from germline, CDR1 is MNHEY and CDR2 is SVGAGI. V dropped 7 bases and J dropped 6 bases, with 18 bases sitting between them. CDR3: CASNKPGGAPEAFF. As DNA, the CDR3 is TGTGCCAGCAACAAGCCGGGGGGCGCCCCTGAAGCTTTCTTT.

This chain joins TRBV6-5 and TRBJ1-1, with a possible D match to TRBD1 (5 bases). Germline V lookup: CDR1 MNHEY, CDR2 SVGAGI. The ends were cut back, 5 bases at V and 6 bases at J, with 16 bases in the middle. The CDR3 is made up of 14 amino acids. The CDR3 DNA follows: TGTGCCAGCAGTACTTCTGACAGACTGCCTGAAGCTTTCTTT. Protein: CASSTSDRLPEAFF.

This sequence joins TRBV28 and TRBJ2-5; D gene ambiguous. Germline lookup yields CDR1 MDHEN and CDR2 SYDVKM. The V gene lost 3 bases and the J gene lost 2 bases, with 10 bases spanning the gap. CDR3 length equals 14 residues. For the CDR3, the DNA is TGTGCCAGCAGTTTCCGTGCAGGACAAGAGACCCAGTACTTC. Its protein product is CASSFRAGQETQYF.

The gene calls are TRBV5-5 and TRBJ1-2; TRBD1 matches at 9 bases. Unmatched junction bases numbered 6, after V lost 4 bases and J lost 8 bases. The V gene's germline CDR1 is SGHKS and CDR2 YYEKEE (reference sequence). The length of the CDR3 is 13 residues. The CDR3 region is CASSVGQGTGYTF. The CDR3 bases are TGTGCCAGCAGCGTAGGACAGGGGACCGGCTACACCTTC. Together with reference TRBV5-5 and TRBJ1-2, the CDR3 gives the full variable domain: DAGVTQSPTHLIKTRGQQVTLRCSPISGHKSVSWYQQVLGQGPQFIFQYYEKEERGRGNFPDRFSARQFPNYSSELNVNALLLGDSALYLCASSVGQGTGYTFGSGTRLTVV.

The chain recombines TRBV5-4 with TRBJ2-7, with TRBD2 as a possible D gene (7 bases). The CDR3 has 16 amino acids. The V gene's germline CDR1 is SGHNT and CDR2 YYREEE (reference sequence). The V and J ends lost 0 bases and 0 bases respectively, with 13 bases between them. CDR3 coding DNA: TGTGCCAGCAGCTTGGGCGGGGGCCTCTACTCCTACGAGCAGTACTTC. Its translation: CASSLGGGLYSYEQYF. Filled out from reference TRBV5-4 and TRBJ2-7, the complete variable domain reads ETGVTQSPTHLIKTRGQQVTLRCSSQSGHNTVSWYQQALGQGPQFIFQYYREEENGRGNFPPRFSGLQFPNYSSELNVNALELDDSALYLCASSLGGGLYSYEQYFGPGTRLTVT.

The J gene is TRBJ1-5, the V gene TRBV28; 7 nucleotides align to TRBD1. CDR1 is MDHEN and CDR2 is SYDVKM in the germline V gene. V lost 3 bases to trimming and J lost 7 bases; unmatched junction nucleotides: 24. The CDR3 length is 20 residues. The CDR3 region is CASSLWHRGRGAGLRQPQHF. The CDR3 DNA reads TGTGCCAGCAGTTTGTGGCACAGGGGCAGAGGGGCCGGGTTGCGGCAGCCCCAGCATTTT. Filled out from reference TRBV28 and TRBJ1-5, the complete variable domain reads DVKVTQSSRYLVKRTGEKVFLECVQDMDHENMFWYRQDPGLGLRLIYFSYDVKMKEKGDIPEGYSVSREKKERFSLILESASTNQTSMYLCASSLWHRGRGAGLRQPQHFGDGTRLSIL.

The V call is TRBV10-3, the J call TRBJ2-3; 8 bases are shared with TRBD2. CDR1 is ENHRY, CDR2 SYGVKD, per germline. The V segment lost 2 bases and the J segment 5 bases; nucleotides outside the gene matches: 6. This CDR3 is built from 15 residues. This CDR3 reads CAISEAGGRGDTQYF. CDR3 DNA sequence: TGTGCCATCAGTGAGGCGGGGGGCCGGGGAGATACGCAGTATTTT.